The 26 T cell receptor beta chains given below trace back to one sample, sequenced in a study of shared clonotypes between healthy human individuals. Sequenced by immunoSEQ multiplex PCR; TCRdb stores in-frame clones only, minus some. Among around 980,000 clones listed, approximately 80% were seen once. The sequenced sample was memory CD4+ T cells from PBMCs. Subset specified: CD45RA-negative fraction. The receptors were sampled from a young man in good health. Some clones in this sample may be carry-over from other donors' samples.

Points on this clone: The same CDR3 is also encoded by other DNA sequences in this sample. This chain uses TRBV2 with TRBJ2-2; 8 bases match TRBD1. After removal of 6 bases from V and 4 bases from J, the junction contained 4 bases not matched to a gene. Germline assignment: CDR1 SNHLY and CDR2 FYNNEI. CDR3 length equals 14 residues. The CDR3: CASSGQGGTGELFF. DNA of the CDR3: TGTGCCAGCAGCGGACAGGGTGGCACCGGGGAGCTGTTTTTT.

About this clone: A much larger clone lies one base from this, so it may be a read error. The chain is built from TRBV30 and TRBJ1-2; unclear D gene. Per germline, CDR1 GTSNPN and CDR2 SVGIG (reference sequence). This CDR3 has 14 residues. The CDR3 reads CAWTRGSGNYGHTF. CDR3 in DNA: TGTGCCTGGACCAGAGGGAGCGGGAACTATGGCCACACCTTC.

A word on this clone: This may stem from a read error, because a much larger clone lies one nucleotide away. The V gene is TRBV19, the J gene TRBJ1-2; 7 nucleotides match TRBD1. There are 13 residues in the CDR3. Per germline, CDR1 LNHDA and CDR2 SQIVND (reference sequence). After removal of 5 bases from V and 4 bases from J, the junction contained 4 bases not matched to a gene. The CDR3 bases are TGTGCCAGTAGTCCGACAGGGAGCTATGGCTACACCTTC. Its protein product is CASSPTGSYGYTF.

CDR3 in amino acids: CASSSVPGNTEAFF. The CDR3, as DNA: TGTGCCAGCAGTAGCGTCCCGGGGAACACTGAAGCTTTCTTT. The chain couples TRBV6-4 to TRBJ1-1; D is undetermined. V gave up 5 bases and J gave up 1 base, with 11 bases separating them. Looked up from germline, CDR1 is MRHNA and CDR2 is SNTAGT. The CDR3 contains 14 residues.

The chain has TRBV7-3 and TRBJ2-1, with 14 bases fitting TRBD2. Germline lookup yields CDR1 SGHTA and CDR2 FQGTGA. This CDR3 has 15 amino acids. J lost 8 bases, V lost 5 bases, and 5 bases had no gene match. The CDR3 reads CASSKAGLAGDEQFF. In nucleotides, the CDR3 is TGTGCCAGCAGCAAAGCGGGACTAGCGGGAGATGAGCAGTTCTTC. Full variable domain (outside the CDR3, taken from reference TRBV7-3 and TRBJ2-1): GAGVSQTPSNKVTEKGKYVELRCDPISGHTALYWYRQSLGQGPEFLIYFQGTGAADDSGLPNDRFFAVRPEGSVSTLKIQRTERGDSAVYLCASSKAGLAGDEQFFGPGTRLTVL.

The rearrangement joins TRBV6-1 to TRBJ1-4; D is possibly TRBD1 (6 bases). This CDR3 is built from 13 residues. Germline CDR1 and CDR2: MNHNS and SASEGT. Trimming stripped 8 bases from V and 8 bases from J, with 15 bases between. The CDR3 DNA sequence: TGTGCCAGCGGGGGCAGGGTGGACGAAAAACTGTTTTTT. Its protein is CASGGRVDEKLFF.

The rearrangement uses TRBV4-3 and TRBJ2-7; D might be TRBD2 (5 bases). The V end was cut by 0 bases, the J end by 3 bases, with 12 bases between. Looked up from germline, CDR1 is LGHNA and CDR2 is YSLEER. The CDR3 extends over 15 amino acids. The CDR3 DNA reads TGCGCCAGCAGCCAAGATTATGGGAGACTCTACGAGCAGTACTTC. Protein sequence: CASSQDYGRLYEQYF.

A remark on this clone: Other DNA sequences in this specimen translate into the identical CDR3. The chain combines TRBV5-1 with TRBJ2-7; tentatively, D is TRBD2 (5 bases). Trimming removed 0 bases from V and 2 bases from J, with 9 bases in between. This CDR3 region has 14 residues. Germline lookup yields CDR1 SGHRS and CDR2 YFSETQ. The CDR3 region has the DNA TGCGCCAGCAGCTTGGAAGGGAGTACCTACGAGCAGTACTTC. Protein sequence: CASSLEGSTYEQYF.

The chain links TRBV13 to TRBJ1-2; TRBD1 agrees at 7 bases. CDR1 PRHDT and CDR2 FYEKMQ come from the germline V gene (reference sequence). The CDR3 covers 18 residues. With 6 bases clipped from V and 4 bases from J, the junction kept 20 bases outside the gene matches. DNA for the CDR3: TGTGCCAGCAGGGGAGCCGGGACAGCATTCCGGGGGCGCTATGGCTACACCTTC. Its translation: CASRGAGTAFRGRYGYTF.

This clone was recorded once. V usage is TRBV11-2 and J usage is TRBJ2-7, with 9 bases fitting TRBD1. This CDR3 is 14 amino acids long. V trimming: 5 bases; J trimming: 6 bases; junction bases outside the gene matches: 8. CDR1 is SGHAT, CDR2 FQNNGV, per germline. In nucleotides, the CDR3 is TGTGCCAGCAGCCCAAGGACAGGGGAGACCGAGCAGTACTTC. Translated, it gives CASSPRTGETEQYF.

Details on this clone: Other DNA sequences in this sample translate to the same CDR3. The rearrangement links TRBV28 to TRBJ1-5; 9 bases align to TRBD1. The germline V gene has CDR1 MDHEN and CDR2 SYDVKM. This CDR3 is built from 14 residues. Unmatched junction bases numbered 1, after V lost 2 bases and J lost 5 bases. CDR3 sequence: CASSLGTGYQPQHF. DNA for the CDR3: TGTGCCAGCAGTTTAGGGACAGGGTATCAGCCCCAGCATTTT.

On this clone: Within the sample, other DNA sequences also encode this same CDR3. This chain links TRBV6-5 with TRBJ2-2; D ambiguous. Looked up from germline, CDR1 is MNHEY and CDR2 is SVGAGI. Trimming took 4 bases from V and 0 from J, leaving 3 bases between them. This CDR3 contains 13 residues. The CDR3 loop reads CASSSPNTGELFF. CDR3 nucleotide sequence: TGTGCCAGCAGTTCTCCGAACACCGGGGAGCTGTTTTTT.

This clone was detected ten times or more. The chain links TRBV11-2 to TRBJ2-7, with TRBD1 as a possible D gene (6 bases). In germline, CDR1 is SGHAT, CDR2 FQNNGV. This CDR3 contains 16 residues. The V gene lost 7 bases and the J gene lost 1 base, with 20 bases spanning the gap. This CDR3 is CASTDPGTRSSYEQYF. The CDR3 coding sequence is TGTGCCAGCACCGACCCCGGGACACGGTCGTCCTACGAGCAGTACTTC.

The chain couples TRBV27 to TRBJ2-5; possibly TRBD2 for D (6 bases). V was shortened by 3 bases and J by 4 bases, with 9 bases between the two germline ends. Germline V CDR1 and CDR2: MNHEY, SMNVEV (reference sequence). The CDR3 contains 13 residues. The CDR3 protein is CASSFLARETQYF. CDR3 sequence (DNA): TGTGCCAGCAGTTTCCTAGCGAGAGAGACCCAGTACTTC.

The CDR3 bases are TGTGCCAGCCGGAAAGCCGGAGCAACTAATGAAAAACTGTTTTTT. It translates to CASRKAGATNEKLFF. The rearrangement joins TRBV28 to TRBJ1-4; no clear D gene. The CDR3 extends over 15 amino acids. Trimming cost V 8 bases and J 0 bases, with 13 bases left between them. Germline lookup yields CDR1 MDHEN and CDR2 SYDVKM.

The chain links TRBV7-2 to TRBJ2-7, with 7 positions matching TRBD2. J lost 3 bases, V lost 6 bases, and 5 bases had no gene match. The CDR3 loop spans 13 amino acids. Germline assignment: CDR1 SGHTA and CDR2 FQGNSA. Written as DNA, the CDR3 is TGTGCCAGCAGTCACCCGGGAGGCTACGAGCAGTACTTC. Its translation: CASSHPGGYEQYF.

On this clone: Within the sample, other DNA sequences also encode this same CDR3. This chain joins TRBV7-9 and TRBJ2-1, with TRBD2 matching 9 bases. The junction had 11 bases not matched to a gene; V was cut back by 5 bases and J by 6 bases. This CDR3 comprises 16 residues. Germline-derived CDR1 and CDR2 are SEHNR and FQNEAQ (reference sequence). CDR3 DNA: TGTGCCAGCAGCCCCTCAGGCGGGAGGGCCCTCAATGAGCAGTTCTTC. Its protein is CASSPSGGRALNEQFF.

The chain carries TRBV30 and TRBJ1-4; D call uncertain. V lost 1 base and J lost 4, with 25 bases in between. The CDR3 loop spans 19 amino acids. Germline V gene data show CDR1 as GTSNPN and CDR2 as SVGIG (reference sequence). CDR3 bases: TGTGCCTGGAGTGCCCTGGTCAAATCTCTGGACGGGTATAATGAAAAACTGTTTTTT. As protein: CAWSALVKSLDGYNEKLFF. Drawing the rest from reference TRBV30 and TRBJ1-4, the complete variable domain is SQTIHQWPATLVQPVGSPLSLECTVEGTSNPNLYWYRQAAGRGLQLLFYSVGIGQISSEVPQNLSASRPQDRQFILSSKKLLLSDSGFYLCAWSALVKSLDGYNEKLFFGSGTQLSVL.

The chain employs TRBV27 and TRBJ1-6; D gene uncertain. V lost 3 bases and J lost 11, with 14 bases in between. This CDR3 comprises 14 residues. Germline V lookup: CDR1 MNHEY, CDR2 SMNVEV (reference sequence). Here the CDR3 reads CASSFPGPLTPLHF. As DNA, the CDR3 is TGTGCCAGCAGTTTCCCCGGGCCCCTCACACCCCTCCACTTT.

Note on this clone: Other nucleotide sequences from this sample produce the same CDR3. The CDR3: CASSLGPGYGYTF. The CDR3 DNA follows: TGTGCCAGCAGCTTAGGGCCCGGCTATGGCTACACCTTC. V and J are TRBV7-9 and TRBJ1-2; D is unresolved. Trimming pared 1 base from V and 4 bases from J, leaving 7 bases between. The CDR3 length is 13 residues. Germline values: CDR1 SEHNR, CDR2 FQNEAQ (reference sequence).

V and J are TRBV28 and TRBJ2-1; 9 positions agree with TRBD1. The trim removed 10 bases at V and 3 bases at J, leaving 13 bases unmatched. The CDR3 length is 16 residues. CDR1 and CDR2 (germline): MDHEN, SYDVKM. The CDR3 bases are TGTGCCATCTTGGGGAGGGCGACAGGGGGCTACAATGAGCAGTTCTTC. It translates to CAILGRATGGYNEQFF.

Details on this clone: Other DNA sequences in the sample encode the same CDR3. V is TRBV6-5 and J is TRBJ1-5; TRBD1 agrees at 8 bases. V was clipped by 5 bases and J by 2 bases; unmatched bases: 2. From germline, CDR1 is MNHEY and CDR2 SVGAGI. CDR3 length: 14 amino acids. CDR3 sequence reads: CASSQGAGNQPQHF. The DNA for the CDR3 is TGTGCCAGCAGTCAGGGGGCGGGCAATCAGCCCCAGCATTTT.

The chain carries TRBV20-1 and TRBJ2-7; D not certain. CDR3 size: 11 residues. V was pared by 5 bases and J by 8 bases, with 13 bases between. Germline CDR1 and CDR2: DFQATT and SNEGSKA (reference sequence). CDR3 sequence reads: CSAPRLGKQYF. CDR3 DNA: TGCAGTGCTCCCCGTTTGGGCAAGCAGTACTTC.

The sample holds many counts of this clone. The sample holds other DNA sequences that translate to the same CDR3. The chain carries TRBV27 and TRBJ1-5, with D possibly matching TRBD1 (5 bases). Trimming stripped 5 bases from V and 12 bases from J, with 20 bases between. Germline lookup yields CDR1 MNHEY and CDR2 SMNVEV (reference sequence). The CDR3 extends over 14 amino acids. The CDR3 loop reads CASSTSGPPGVQHF. CDR3 nucleotide sequence: TGTGCCAGCAGTACCTCGGGGCCCCCCGGGGTCCAGCATTTT.

J is TRBJ2-1 and V is TRBV6-5; a possible D gene is TRBD1 (5 bases). Trimming pared 4 bases from V and 6 bases from J, leaving 10 bases between. The CDR3 is 13 residues long. Germline CDR1 reads MNHEY; CDR2 reads SVGAGI. CDR3 in DNA: TGTGCCAGCAGTTGGGGCCAAGTCAATGAGCAGTTCTTC. It translates to CASSWGQVNEQFF.

The rearrangement joins TRBV13 to TRBJ2-3; 7 nucleotides align to TRBD1. This CDR3 contains 15 residues. Germline CDR1 reads PRHDT; CDR2 reads FYEKMQ (reference sequence). Germline trimming cut 1 base from V and 3 bases from J; bases unmatched to any gene: 4. CDR3 coding DNA: TGTGCCAGCAGCTTAGCGGGACAGCGGACAGATACGCAGTATTTT. Protein product: CASSLAGQRTDTQYF.